Below, one T cell receptor beta chain is given with its context. What antigen it recognizes has not been identified. It has no much larger one-base neighbor in the sample; base qualities were not kept. The sample comes from a study of cytomegalovirus exposure and HLA in healthy donors (dated by TCRdb to 2017 to 2019). General notes on the study: In an earlier analysis of under 750 of the donors, around 290 Gb of sequence data and 100 million or so unique TCR beta sequences from about 190 million T cells were reported. Approximately 310 gigabases of sequencing data and approximately 93 million unique TCR sequences were included in an early release covering around 650 HLA-typed donors. Among the roughly 390 genotyped donors, around 81% belonged to the genetic ancestry cluster associated with self-reported Caucasian donors. The study was designed to test whether signatures of past pathogen exposure could be identified by cataloging public T cell receptors. The T cell repertoires of several hundred subjects were profiled by immunosequencing and related to cytomegalovirus serostatus. Besides the first cohort of roughly 640 subjects, a separate validation cohort made up of some 110 different subjects was used. To predict cytomegalovirus infection status, the study brought together high-throughput TCR immunosequencing, statistical association of individual TCRs with disease status, and machine learning. A later analysis re-examined previously published TCR beta repertoires from more than 600 donors and added high-resolution HLA genotyping to investigate patterns of TCR occurrence. Rather than using new phenotypic data, the later analysis identified candidate immune exposures from TCR beta sequences and from how often those sequences occurred across donors. In an earlier analysis of more than 550 of the donors, high-throughput TCR beta sequencing was used to judge whether each TCR beta V gene segment behaved as functional or pseudogenic. Donor age, sex, ethnicity and CMV serostatus were compiled together with the repertoire data. A later genetic analysis took genome-wide SNP genotypes for about three fifths of the roughly 700 donors and used that subset as a discovery cohort. Every repertoire in the discovery cohort had been generated on one and the same sequencing platform. HLA typing covered class I and class II loci at four-digit resolution. Typing coverage varied by locus: roughly 629-630 donors for A, B, C, DRB1 and DQB1; more than 500 for DQA1; more than 600 for DPA1; roughly 450 for DPB1. Four to six DR-DQ haplotypes were handled as single units for association and clustering because linkage in the cohort was strong. Among a few hundred genotyped donors of the cohort, an average of 235,054 unique TCR beta nucleotide sequences were sequenced per donor, roughly 20% of them non-productive.

Overall study outcomes, separate from this receptor: The classifier was reported to diagnose cytomegalovirus status with high specificity and sensitivity in both the original and validation cohorts. In a later analysis, the rate of TCR association differed among HLA loci, with DRB1 alleles having the most associated TCRs and HLA-C alleles having the fewest. A cluster of highly shared sequence variants was judged likely to be a technical artifact of the sequencing pipeline. Sequencing depth was assumed to be roughly uniform across donors in the presence/absence analyses, though that assumption may not hold. While some public TCRs were present in many individuals, most TCR sequences turned up only very rarely across donors. A total of fewer than 200 TCR beta chains were listed by the study as associated with cytomegalovirus. Because HLA typing was missing for some donors at each locus, association tests included only the typed subset. Correlated functional status among segregating V segments might be attributable to linkage disequilibrium, but an unknown experimental factor could not be ruled out. At a false discovery rate of 0.05, a later analysis linked some 17,000 TCR beta sequences to specific HLA alleles. For the cohort, immune exposure information was limited to CMV serostatus. Several of the top co-occurrence clusters appeared to be linked to parvovirus B19, influenza, CMV and Epstein-Barr virus, according to a later analysis. A further reported finding was that TCR beta sequences accurately predicted the HLA-A and HLA-B alleles for most subjects in the first cohort. According to a later genetic analysis, donors in an Asian-associated ancestry cluster had fewer N-insertions in productive TCRs than the roughly 700-donor mean. The cohort was sequenced for TCR beta chains only, and without alpha or paired-chain data the features that could be detected were limited. Approximately 16 rarely observed V segments, including chromosome 9 orphons, were excluded from the earlier analysis of several hundred of the donors because counts were too low. According to the authors, the approach could potentially be generalized to other disease states and immunological phenotypes. Broadly in line with IMGT annotations, most TCR beta V segments showed up in productive rearrangements about 87% or about 30% of the time in an earlier analysis of some 590 of the donors. When HLA alleles, especially DR and DQ, strongly co-occurred, attributing TCR associations to individual alleles was difficult. In vitro tests confirmed that a few of the cytomegalovirus-associated TCR beta chains recognize cytomegalovirus antigens. In a later analysis, HLA-associated TCR beta chains showed more clonal expansion and lower generation probabilities than non-associated chains that were equally common. According to a later analysis, most CMV-associated TCR beta chains appeared to be HLA-restricted, and the HLA associations seemed to be driven largely by CMV exposure. Some IMGT-functional V segments, including TRBV6-2 and TRBV6-3, could not be distinguished by the 87-base-pair reads and were therefore excluded. A later genetic analysis associated a missense DCLRE1C variant with V-gene and J-gene trimming of TCR beta chains, and an independent cohort replicated the association.

Library method: the immunoSEQ multiplex PCR assay. A mixture of 60 forward primers for TCR Vbeta segments and 13 reverse primers for TCR Jbeta segments was used in the multiplex PCR. Amplification of the CDR3 region of rearranged TCR beta genes was performed with a multiplex PCR assay on genomic DNA. The amplified TCR beta libraries were sequenced on the Illumina HiSeq System as 87-base-pair reads. The source study handled its data this way. In a later analysis, tens of millions of unique TCR beta chains were counted across the roughly 610 repertoires, and about 9.9 million of these chains were shared by at least two donors. Raw reads were error-corrected and collapsed into unique sequences by a nearest-neighbor algorithm in which closely related sequences were merged to remove PCR and sequencing errors. CDR3 sequences were aligned to IMGT reference sequences to assign V, D and J gene segments. For a sequence to be retained, at least a six-nucleotide match to both a V gene segment and a J gene segment was required. A rearrangement was called productive if the CDR3 had no stop codons and remained in frame with V and J, and every other rearrangement was called non-productive. CDR3 was defined by IMGT convention, running from the second conserved V-encoded cysteine to the conserved J-encoded phenylalanine. The earlier analysis of a few hundred of the donors excluded sequences that lacked an unambiguous match to a single V gene segment. An earlier analysis of roughly 590 of the donors called V segments functional above 56.7% productive rearrangements and segregating when the between-donor standard deviation exceeded 5%. A statistical classification framework was developed to diagnose cytomegalovirus status using the catalog of TCR beta chain sequences. In a later analysis, V and J genes were assigned by comparing TCR nucleotide sequences against IMGT/GENE-DB human TR gene sequences. A later analysis assigned CDR3 sequences and most-parsimonious VDJ recombination scenarios with the TCRdist pipeline. In a later analysis, each TCR beta chain was defined by its CDR3 amino acid sequence together with its V-gene family, and reads without a unique V-gene family were excluded. A later analysis removed 592 highly shared, low-generation-probability nucleotide sequences to deal with suspected cross-contamination and a sequencing artifact. For each public chain, a later analysis derived a clonal expansion index from normalized ranks of inferred template counts within each repertoire. In a later analysis, generation probabilities were computed with a VDJ recombination model fitted to out-of-frame rearrangements, and the resulting probabilities were checked against IGoR. Hypergeometric tests were used in a later analysis to score TCR-TCR, TCR-HLA and TCR-CMV co-occurrence, with a repertoire-size bias correction applied to the TCR pairs. To estimate false discovery rates, a later analysis permuted the HLA or CMV assignments 20 times. In a later analysis, co-occurring TCRs were grouped using DBSCAN, with TCRdist sequence similarity added in when clustering inside HLA-allele-positive subsets. Repertoires with fewer than 30,000 or more than 120,000 public chains were left out of co-occurrence clustering, as were about 5 repertoires with anomalous nucleotide sharing. TCRdb retrieved this table from immuneACCESS and kept in-frame rearrangements only. Not all clones are present; in checked studies, unresolved V genes account for under half, and no reason is known for the remainder. D and trimming come from the DNA, and the V and J calls and clone size come from that table. This sample lists some 160,000 clones; approximately 75% were detected once. Of the sample, approximately 2.1% is held by the ten largest clones.

Unmatched junction bases come to 8, with V trimmed by 4 bases and J by 6 bases. From cysteine to phenylalanine, the CDR3 is 14 amino acids long. The read is trimmed to its CDR3 DNA, 42 bases read in frame from base 1. The germline V gene yields SGHRS for CDR1 and YFSETQ for CDR2. The cohort consisted of approximately 690 healthy bone marrow donors. Cohort members were all nominally healthy when sampled, although unrecorded immune exposures were likely present. The donor was CMV seropositive and belonged to the group of around 300 seropositive cohort members. Each donor provided a peripheral blood sample, and peripheral blood mononuclear cells were used for TCR beta sequencing. Genomic DNA extraction from the blood cell samples was performed with the Qiagen DNeasy Blood Extraction Kit.

This chain is built from TRBV5-1 and TRBJ1-2; 8 bases in the junction line up with TRBD1. Sequencing input: PBMCs. This sequence originates from a man aged 50 to 60 in good health and CMV-seropositive. The CDR3 amino acid sequence is: CASSRWTGSHGYTF. The DNA reads TGCGCCAGCAGCCGCTGGACAGGGAGCCATGGCTACACCTTC.